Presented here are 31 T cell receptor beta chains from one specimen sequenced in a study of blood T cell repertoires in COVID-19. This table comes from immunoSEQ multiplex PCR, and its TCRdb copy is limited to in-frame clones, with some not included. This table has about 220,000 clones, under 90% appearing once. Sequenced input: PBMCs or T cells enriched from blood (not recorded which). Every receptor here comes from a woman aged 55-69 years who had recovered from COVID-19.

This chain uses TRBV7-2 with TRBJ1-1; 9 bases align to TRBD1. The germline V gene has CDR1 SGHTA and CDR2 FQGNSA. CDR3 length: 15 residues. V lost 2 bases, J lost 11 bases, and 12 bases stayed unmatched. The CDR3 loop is CASSLRQDRGFTAFF. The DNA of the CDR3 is TGTGCCAGCAGCTTACGTCAGGACAGGGGATTCACGGCTTTCTTT.

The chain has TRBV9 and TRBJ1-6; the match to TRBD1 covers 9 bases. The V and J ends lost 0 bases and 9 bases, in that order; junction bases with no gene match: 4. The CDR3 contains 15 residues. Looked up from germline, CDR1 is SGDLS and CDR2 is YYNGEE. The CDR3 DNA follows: TGTGCCAGCAGCGTAGAGGACAGGGGTGCTTCACCCCTCCACTTT. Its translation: CASSVEDRGASPLHF.

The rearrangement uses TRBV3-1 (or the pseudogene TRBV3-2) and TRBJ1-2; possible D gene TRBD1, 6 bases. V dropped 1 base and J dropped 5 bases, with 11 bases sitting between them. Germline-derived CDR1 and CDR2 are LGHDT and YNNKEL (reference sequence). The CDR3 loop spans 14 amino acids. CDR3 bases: TGTGCCAGCAGCCAAGGTCGAGGGGGTTATGGCTACACCTTC. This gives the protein CASSQGRGGYGYTF.

The DNA of the CDR3 is TGCGCCAGCAGCCCTAATGGAGACTATGGCTACACCTTC. Amino acid sequence: CASSPNGDYGYTF. The chain is built from TRBV5-1 and TRBJ1-2; D is uncertain. The germline V gene has CDR1 SGHRS and CDR2 YFSETQ. The CDR3 length is 13 residues. V was pared by 4 bases and J by 3 bases, with 10 bases between.

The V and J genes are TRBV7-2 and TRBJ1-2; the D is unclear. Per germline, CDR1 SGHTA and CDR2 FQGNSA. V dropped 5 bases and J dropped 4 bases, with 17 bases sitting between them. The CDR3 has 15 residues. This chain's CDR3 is CASSPTSGRSYGYTF. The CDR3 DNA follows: TGTGCCAGCAGCCCGACCTCTGGCAGGTCCTATGGCTACACCTTC. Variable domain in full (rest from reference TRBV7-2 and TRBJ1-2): GAGVSQSPSNKVTEKGKDVELRCDPISGHTALYWYRQSLGQGLEFLIYFQGNSAPDKSGLPSDRFSAERTGGSVSTLTIQRTQQEDSAVYLCASSPTSGRSYGYTFGSGTRLTVV.

The CDR3 region is CASSPAIGAGAHPTTVKFF. The CDR3 DNA reads TGTGCCAGCAGCCCCGCCATTGGAGCGGGAGCGCATCCAACTACCGTTAAGTTCTTC. This chain connects TRBV14 to TRBJ2-1; TRBD2 matches at 8 bases. Per the germline V gene, CDR1 is SGHDN and CDR2 is FVKESK. After removal of 4 bases from V and 14 bases from J, the junction contained 28 bases not matched to a gene. This CDR3 comprises 19 residues.

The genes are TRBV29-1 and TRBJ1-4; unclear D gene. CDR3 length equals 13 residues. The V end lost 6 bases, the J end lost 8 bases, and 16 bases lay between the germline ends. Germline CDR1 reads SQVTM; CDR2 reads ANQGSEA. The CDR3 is CSVATYEEEKLFF. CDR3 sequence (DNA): TGCAGCGTCGCAACCTACGAAGAGGAAAAACTGTTTTTT.

The DNA for the CDR3 is TGTGCCAGCAGCTTGACGCCACACTCTGGAAACACCATATATTTT. It encodes CASSLTPHSGNTIYF. The chain links TRBV5-4 to TRBJ1-3; D uncertain. V was cut by 1 base and J by 0 bases, with 8 bases left in between. The germline V gene has CDR1 SGHNT and CDR2 YYREEE (reference sequence). This CDR3 spans 15 amino acids.

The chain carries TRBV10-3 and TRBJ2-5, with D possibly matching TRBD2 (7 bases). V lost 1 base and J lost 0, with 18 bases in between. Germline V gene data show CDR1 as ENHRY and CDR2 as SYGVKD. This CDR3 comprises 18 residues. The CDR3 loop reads CAISEFHKAGAYQETQYF. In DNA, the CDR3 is TGTGCCATCAGTGAGTTTCATAAGGCGGGGGCCTACCAAGAGACCCAGTACTTC.

The CDR3 DNA sequence: TGTGCCAGCAGCGTAGGATTAGGGGACAGCTTCTCCTACGAGCAGTACTTC. Its protein product is CASSVGLGDSFSYEQYF. The chain uses TRBV9 and TRBJ2-7, with 7 bases identical to TRBD1. Germline CDR1 reads SGDLS; CDR2 reads YYNGEE. This CDR3 contains 17 residues. V shed 0 bases, J shed 0 bases, and the junction held 9 bases outside the gene matches. Full variable domain (missing parts from reference TRBV9 and TRBJ2-7): DSGVTQTPKHLITATGQRVTLRCSPRSGDLSVYWYQQSLDQGLQFLIQYYNGEERAKGNILERFSAQQFPDLHSELNLSSLELGDSALYFCASSVGLGDSFSYEQYFGPGTRLTVT.

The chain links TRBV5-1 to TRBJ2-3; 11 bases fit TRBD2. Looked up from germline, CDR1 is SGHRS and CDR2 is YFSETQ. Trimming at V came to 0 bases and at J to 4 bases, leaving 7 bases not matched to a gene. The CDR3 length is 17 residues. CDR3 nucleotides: TGCGCCAGCAGCTTGGCCGAACTAGCGGGAGTTGCAGATACGCAGTATTTT. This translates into CASSLAELAGVADTQYF.

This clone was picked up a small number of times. CDR3 sequence: CASSQTSGSLYEQYF. DNA for the CDR3: TGTGCCAGCTCCCAGACTAGCGGGAGCTTATACGAGCAGTACTTC. The rearrangement uses TRBV11-2 and TRBJ2-7, with 12 positions matching TRBD2. Trimming removed 8 bases from V and 4 bases from J; junction bases left unmatched: 9. Germline values: CDR1 SGHAT, CDR2 FQNNGV. The CDR3 is made up of 15 amino acids.

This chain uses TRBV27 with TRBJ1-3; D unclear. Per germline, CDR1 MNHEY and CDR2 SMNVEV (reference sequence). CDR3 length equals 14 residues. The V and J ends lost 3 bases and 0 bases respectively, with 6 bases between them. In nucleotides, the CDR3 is TGTGCCAGCAGTTTGACAAGCTCTGGAAACACCATATATTTT. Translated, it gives CASSLTSSGNTIYF.

Here the CDR3 reads CASSFGGGEQPQHF. CDR3 nucleotide sequence: TGTGCCAGCAGCTTTGGGGGAGGAGAGCAGCCCCAGCATTTT. V is TRBV7-2 and J is TRBJ1-5; a weak D match, TRBD1 (5 bases). V was pared by 3 bases and J by 7 bases, with 13 bases between. CDR1 and CDR2 (germline): SGHTA, FQGNSA. CDR3 length equals 14 residues.

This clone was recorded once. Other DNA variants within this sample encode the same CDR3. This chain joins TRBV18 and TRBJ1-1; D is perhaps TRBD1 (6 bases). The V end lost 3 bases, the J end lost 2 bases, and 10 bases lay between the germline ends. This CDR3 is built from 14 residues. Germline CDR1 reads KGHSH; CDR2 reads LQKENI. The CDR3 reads CASSPRQVNTEAFF. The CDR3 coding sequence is TGTGCCAGCTCACCTAGACAGGTTAACACTGAAGCTTTCTTT.

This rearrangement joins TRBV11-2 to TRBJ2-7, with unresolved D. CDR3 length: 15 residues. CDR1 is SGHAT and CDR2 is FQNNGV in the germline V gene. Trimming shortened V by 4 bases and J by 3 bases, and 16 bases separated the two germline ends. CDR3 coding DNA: TGTGCCAGCAGCTCGCGGTCAGAGGAGTTCTACGAGCAGTACTTC. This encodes CASSSRSEEFYEQYF. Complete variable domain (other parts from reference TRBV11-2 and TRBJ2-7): EAGVAQSPRYKIIEKRQSVAFWCNPISGHATLYWYQQILGQGPKLLIQFQNNGVVDDSQLPKDRFSAERLKGVDSTLKIQPAKLEDSAVYLCASSSRSEEFYEQYFGPGTRLTVT.

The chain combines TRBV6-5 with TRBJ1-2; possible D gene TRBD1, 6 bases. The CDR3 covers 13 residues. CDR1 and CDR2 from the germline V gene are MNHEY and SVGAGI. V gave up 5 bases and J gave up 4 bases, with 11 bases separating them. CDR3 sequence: CASSNGQTYGYTF. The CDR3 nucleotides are TGTGCCAGCAGTAATGGACAGACCTATGGCTACACCTTC.

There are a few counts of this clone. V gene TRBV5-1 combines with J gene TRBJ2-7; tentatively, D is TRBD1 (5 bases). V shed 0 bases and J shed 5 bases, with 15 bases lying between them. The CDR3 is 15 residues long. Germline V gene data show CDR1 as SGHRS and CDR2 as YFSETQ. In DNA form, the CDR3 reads TGCGCCAGCAGCTTGGGCTACCAGGGATGGGACGAGCAGTACTTC. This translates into CASSLGYQGWDEQYF.

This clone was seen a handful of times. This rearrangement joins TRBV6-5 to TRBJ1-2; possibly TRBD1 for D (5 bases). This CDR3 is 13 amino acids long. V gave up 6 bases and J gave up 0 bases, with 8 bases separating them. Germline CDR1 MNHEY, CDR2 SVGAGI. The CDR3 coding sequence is TGTGCCAGCAGGCCGACAGCTAACTATGGCTACACCTTC. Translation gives CASRPTANYGYTF.

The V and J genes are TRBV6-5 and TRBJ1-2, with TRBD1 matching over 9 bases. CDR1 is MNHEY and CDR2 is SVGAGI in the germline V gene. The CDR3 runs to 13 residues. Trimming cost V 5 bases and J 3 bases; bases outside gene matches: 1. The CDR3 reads CASSRTGDYGYTF. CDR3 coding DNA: TGTGCCAGCAGTCGGACAGGGGACTATGGCTACACCTTC.

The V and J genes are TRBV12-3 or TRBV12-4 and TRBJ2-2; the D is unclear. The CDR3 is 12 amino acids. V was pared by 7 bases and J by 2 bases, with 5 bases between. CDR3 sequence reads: CASNPNTGELFF. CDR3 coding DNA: TGTGCCAGCAATCCTAACACCGGGGAGCTGTTTTTT.

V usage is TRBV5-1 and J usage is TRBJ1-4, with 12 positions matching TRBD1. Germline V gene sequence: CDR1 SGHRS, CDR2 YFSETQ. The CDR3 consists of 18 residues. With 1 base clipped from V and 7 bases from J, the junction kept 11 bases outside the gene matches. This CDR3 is CASSLIPGTGGDGEKLFF. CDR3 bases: TGCGCCAGCAGCTTGATCCCCGGGACAGGGGGCGACGGTGAAAAACTGTTTTTT.

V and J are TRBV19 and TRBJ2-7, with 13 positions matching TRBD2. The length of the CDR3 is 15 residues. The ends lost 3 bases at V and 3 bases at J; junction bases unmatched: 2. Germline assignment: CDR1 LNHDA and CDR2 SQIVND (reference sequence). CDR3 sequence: CASSIGLAGVYEQYF. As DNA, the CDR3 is TGTGCCAGTAGTATTGGACTAGCGGGAGTCTACGAGCAGTACTTC.

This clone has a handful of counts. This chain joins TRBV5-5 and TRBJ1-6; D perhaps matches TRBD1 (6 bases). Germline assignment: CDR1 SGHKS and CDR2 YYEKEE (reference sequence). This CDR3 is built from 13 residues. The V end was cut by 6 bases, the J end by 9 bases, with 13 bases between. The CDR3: CASTTGFASPLHF. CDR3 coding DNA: TGTGCCAGCACCACAGGGTTTGCTTCACCCCTCCACTTT.

The CDR3 is CAWSRGGLTYEQYF. Here the CDR3 DNA reads TGTGCCTGGAGCCGCGGGGGGCTTACCTACGAGCAGTACTTC. The rearrangement links TRBV30 to TRBJ2-7; 8 bases match TRBD2. Germline CDR1 reads GTSNPN; CDR2 reads SVGIG (reference sequence). The trim removed 3 bases at V and 2 bases at J, leaving 6 bases unmatched. The CDR3 runs 14 residues.

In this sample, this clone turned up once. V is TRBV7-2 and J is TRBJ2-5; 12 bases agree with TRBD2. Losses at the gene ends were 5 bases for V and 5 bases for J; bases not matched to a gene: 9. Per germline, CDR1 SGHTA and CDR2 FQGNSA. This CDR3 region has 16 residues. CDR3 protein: CASSANLAGGRETQYF. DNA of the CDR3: TGTGCCAGCAGCGCTAACCTAGCGGGAGGGCGGGAGACCCAGTACTTC.

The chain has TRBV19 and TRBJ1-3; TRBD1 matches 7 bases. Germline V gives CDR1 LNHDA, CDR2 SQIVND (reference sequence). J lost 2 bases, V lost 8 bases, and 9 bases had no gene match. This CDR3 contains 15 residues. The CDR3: CASADRKTAGNTIYF. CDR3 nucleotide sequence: TGTGCCAGTGCGGACAGGAAGACTGCTGGAAACACCATATATTTT.

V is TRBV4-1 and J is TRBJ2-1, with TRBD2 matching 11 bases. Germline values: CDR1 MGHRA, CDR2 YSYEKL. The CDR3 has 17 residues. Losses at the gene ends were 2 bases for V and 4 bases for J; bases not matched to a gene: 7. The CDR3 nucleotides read TGCGCCAGCAGCCAAAATGCCGGGACTAGCGGATACAATGAGCAGTTCTTC. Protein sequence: CASSQNAGTSGYNEQFF.

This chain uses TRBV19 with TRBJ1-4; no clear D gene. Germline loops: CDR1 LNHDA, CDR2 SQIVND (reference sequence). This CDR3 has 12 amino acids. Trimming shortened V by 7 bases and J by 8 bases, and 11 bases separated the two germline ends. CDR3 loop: CASTTGREKLFF. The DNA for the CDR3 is TGTGCCAGTACTACGGGGAGGGAAAAACTGTTTTTT.

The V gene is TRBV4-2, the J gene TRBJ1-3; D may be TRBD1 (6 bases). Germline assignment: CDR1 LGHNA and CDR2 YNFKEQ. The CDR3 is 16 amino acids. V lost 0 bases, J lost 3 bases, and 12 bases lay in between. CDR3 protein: CASSQETGSSGNTIYF. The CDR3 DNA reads TGTGCCAGCAGCCAAGAAACAGGGTCGAGTGGAAACACCATATATTTT.

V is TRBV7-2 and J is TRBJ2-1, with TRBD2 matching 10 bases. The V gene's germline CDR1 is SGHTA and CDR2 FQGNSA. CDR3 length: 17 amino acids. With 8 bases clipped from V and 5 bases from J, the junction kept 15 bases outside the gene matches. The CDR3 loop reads CASRPGRASGSDNEQFF. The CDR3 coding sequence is TGTGCCAGCCGCCCGGGAAGAGCTAGCGGGAGCGACAATGAGCAGTTCTTC.